This T cell receptor beta chain emerged from a study of T cell responses to AZD1222 COVID-19 vaccine. Regarding the study as a whole: Targets within unmutated variant regions were reportedly found for nearly half of spike-specific TCRs. Regions 160-218 and 743-854 held dominance among vaccine-associated CD4 TCRs, which spanned spike. Repertoires were obtained only post-peak T cell response. Females made up more of the donors, who were largely white British, and clonal diversity may have come out too low.

Comments on this clone: Its target is unknown.

The protocol was immunoSEQ multiplex PCR, while the TCRdb copy is restricted to in-frame clones and leaves out a portion. The sample carries under 35,000 clones, 90% to 95% recorded once. The CDR3 spans 16 residues. V shed 3 bases, J shed 6 bases, and the junction held 12 bases outside the gene matches. The germline V gene encodes CDR1 KGHDR and CDR2 SFDVKD. The chain links TRBV24-1 to TRBJ1-2, with 7 bases aligning to TRBD1. The TCR sequence derives from an adult in good health. The sequencing here drew on peripheral blood, taken on day 0 of AZD1222 vaccination. CDR3 DNA: TGTGCCACCAGTGATGTTACAGGGGCCCAACGGAATGGCTACACCTTC. Its translation is CATSDVTGAQRNGYTF.